This TCR beta chain comes out of a study of OX40 agonist ivuxolimab in advanced cancers. For the wider study: Ivuxolimab was an agonistic, fully human IgG2 monoclonal antibody directed against OX40 (CD134), a costimulatory receptor. Intravenous ivuxolimab was administered to patients every 2 weeks at six dose levels: 0.01, 0.1, 0.3, 1.5, 3 and 10 mg/kg. Of the approximately 50 dose-escalation patients, hepatocellular carcinoma was present in some 19, melanoma in approximately 15, renal cell carcinoma in 9 and head and neck cancer in 9. In the dose-escalation cohort, 65% to 85% of patients were male, and the mean age was around 65 years with a range of roughly 23 to 79. Patients were allowed to have had prior anti-PD-1, anti-PD-L1 or anti-CTLA-4 therapy, and 40% of the dose-escalation patients had been treated with checkpoint inhibitors. Partial responses were achieved by three dose-escalation patients, of whom one had hepatocellular carcinoma and two had cutaneous melanoma. Peripheral TCRbeta sequencing was intended to test whether TCR sequence diversity was altered and clonal T-cell expansion was caused by ivuxolimab. The monotherapy dose-escalation portion (N ≈ 57 patients) of the phase I ivuxolimab trial is reported in the paper. The study at large found these results: After ivuxolimab, more expanded clones were found on average in CD8+ T cells than in CD4+ T cells. The antigen specificity of the peripheral T cells that underwent clonal expansion was not determined. Low levels of normalized T-cell clonal expansion were also seen in some patients who did not respond. At doses of 0.1 to 3.0 mg/kg, clonal expansion of both CD4+ and CD8+ blood T cells was observed from baseline to week 6. Partial responders in the 0.1-3.0 mg/kg groups had among the lowest normalized peripheral clonal expansion, especially among CD8+ T cells.

The trial excluded patients who had a history of autoimmune disease or who were on systemic immunosuppression. Peripheral blood for TCR sequencing was collected from all dose cohorts at baseline, on cycle 4 day 1, and on cycle 7 day 1. Samples came from an open-label, multicenter, first-in-human phase I dose-escalation trial of ivuxolimab. Adults with locally advanced or metastatic melanoma, renal cell carcinoma, hepatocellular carcinoma or head and neck squamous cell carcinoma were enrolled in the trial. Before TCR sequencing, CD4+ T cells and CD8+ T cells from peripheral blood were sorted into separate populations. For sequencing of the TCRbeta CDR3 region, genomic DNA was extracted from the sorted cells. The immunoSEQ Assay was used for sequencing of TCRbeta CDR3 regions. TCRdb's version of the immuneACCESS table is confined to in-frame rearrangements and falls short of the full clone set. An unresolved V gene accounts for under half of the shortfall where checked; the remainder is of unknown origin. A total of around 75,000 clones appear in this sample, approximately 80% of them only once. 1.1% of the sample belongs to the ten largest clones.

Per the germline V gene, SQVTM is the CDR1 and ANQGSEA is the CDR2. The CDR3 spans 12 residues, from the cysteine through the phenylalanine. The entry retains the CDR3 DNA only, 36 bases that are in frame from base 1. The junction carries 13 bases between V and J, which are trimmed by 4 bases and 9 bases respectively. A remark on this clone: Its target antigen remains unknown. No per-base quality is available; no much larger clone lies one base away.

The chain was built from TRBV29-1 and TRBJ2-1; the D gene is possibly TRBD1 or TRBD2, each agreeing over 5 bases. Material: CD4+ or CD8+ T cells sorted from blood, obtained in a trial of the OX40 agonist ivuxolimab. The TCR was taken from an adult with an advanced solid tumor such as melanoma, head and neck, liver or kidney cancer. The bases are TGCAGCGTTGGGGACGGTGGGGGTGAGCAGTTCTTC. The encoded protein is CSVGDGGGEQFF.